What follows is one TCR beta chain and its context. Its antigen remains unidentified. The data originate from a study of T cell responses to AZD1222 COVID-19 vaccine. Study conclusions and caveats: After two AZD1222 doses, spike-specific TCR breadth and depth rose versus day 0.

The CDR3 consists of 14 residues. The germline V gene encodes CDR1 MNHEY and CDR2 SVGAGI. V was clipped by 7 bases and J by 2 bases, with 14 bases between them. The data were produced by immunoSEQ multiplex PCR, yet TCRdb's version contains in-frame clones alone and is incomplete. The sample has around 130,000 clones, roughly nine tenths seen once. Material: peripheral blood, obtained 28 days after the second AZD1222 dose. The chain has TRBV6-5 and TRBJ1-2, with TRBD1 as a possible D gene (5 bases). The sequence came from an adult who received the AZD1222 COVID-19 vaccine. The CDR3 nucleotides read TGTGCCAGCACCATAGCCTCAGGGAACTATGGCTACACCTTC. This translates into CASTIASGNYGYTF.